This T cell receptor (beta chain) was retrieved from a study of T cell repertoires in cytomegalovirus infection. Study context: It can be stated that public TCR beta signatures indicated CMV infection as well as a matching HLA type.

The CDR3 has 14 amino acids. Germline assignment: CDR1 SQVTM and CDR2 ANQGSEA. J lost 8 bases, V lost 6 bases, and 7 bases had no gene match. TCRdb called the reads again in MiXCR, with one record for every CDR3 protein. In the table there are about 140,000 distinct CDR3 sequences, 5.5% to 8% of which are singletons. A remark on this clonotype: Its antigen is undetermined.

Study-level points and caveats: The ex vivo response was dominated by HLA-C-restricted CMV-specific TCR beta clonotypes. Using cumulative public TCR beta family frequency, the authors identified those who carried CMV together with the relevant HLA.

The sequence was obtained from a human donor in good health (CMV status not recorded). Some clones in this sample may be carry-over from other donors' samples. The chain links TRBV29-1 to TRBJ2-1, with 13 nucleotides matching TRBD2. Sequencing was performed on PBMCs. The CDR3 nucleotides read TGCAGCGTGGTTACTAGCGGGGGGGCCGATGAGCAGTTCTTC. This translates into CSVVTSGGADEQFF.